One TCR beta chain is described in this entry. Antigen unknown. This entry comes from a study of PD-1 blockade in classical Hodgkin lymphoma. Study-level results: There was a significant rise in CD4+ TCR diversity by C4D1, with no such rise for CD8+.

The patients all showed relapse after autologous stem cell transplantation, while their brentuximab vedotin exposure varied. The CDR3 loop spans 16 amino acids. Germline trimming cut 0 bases from V and 7 bases from J; bases unmatched to any gene: 6. Germline assignment: CDR1 LGHNA and CDR2 YNFKEQ. TCRdb's table, derived via immunoSEQ multiplex PCR, lists solely in-frame clones and lacks some. The table has about 110,000 clones, about 88% seen once. The chain recombines TRBV4-2 with TRBJ1-6, with TRBD1 matching 7 bases. The clonotype comes from a human donor with classical Hodgkin lymphoma. Sequencing was performed on peripheral blood mononuclear cells (PBMCs), taken before the second cycle of nivolumab. The CDR3 reads CASSQDRDRANSPLHF. The CDR3, as DNA: TGTGCCAGCAGCCAAGATAGAGACAGGGCAAATTCACCCCTCCACTTT.